This T cell receptor beta chain appears in the sequencing data of a study of blood T cell repertoires in COVID-19. Germline V CDR1 and CDR2: LNHDA, SQIVND (reference sequence). Deletions cut 3 bases from V and 0 bases from J, with 12 bases between. This CDR3 comprises 15 residues. The protocol was immunoSEQ multiplex PCR, while the TCRdb copy is restricted to in-frame clones and leaves out a portion. The profile shows over 200,000 clones, more than 80% of them singletons. The receptor was derived from a man in his forties who had recovered from COVID-19. The chain uses TRBV19 and TRBJ2-7; D call uncertain. Sequencing was performed on PBMCs or T cells enriched from blood (not recorded which). CDR3 protein: CASSMAASSSYEQYF. CDR3 sequence (DNA): TGTGCCAGTAGTATGGCGGCGTCTTCCTCCTACGAGCAGTACTTC.